The rows below give T cell receptor beta chains drawn from one sample of a study of cytomegalovirus exposure and HLA in healthy donors. The method was immunoSEQ multiplex PCR; TCRdb's version includes in-frame clones alone and lacks a portion of them. The sample contains 150,000 to 200,000 clones, about four fifths of which appear only once. The sample comprised PBMCs. Receptors originate from a woman aged 40-49 years in good health and CMV-seronegative. Both conserved end residues are part of each CDR3. Rows may omit the clone size; those that give it use once, few, many or a size class.

V	J	size	CDR3
TRBV2	TRBJ2-7	NA	CASSEVVENEQYF
TRBV29-1	TRBJ1-2	NA	CSVPGTGWDYGYTF
TRBV6-4	TRBJ2-3	NA	CASSENSRFPTDTQYF
TRBV4-3	TRBJ2-3	few	CASSRDYGATQYF
TRBV18	TRBJ1-1	NA	CASSPPPYLNTEAFF
TRBV19	TRBJ2-7	few	CASRQGAYEQYF
TRBV5-4	TRBJ2-5	once	CASSSGTGRETQYF
TRBV19	TRBJ1-1	NA	CASMALTGFGTEAFF
TRBV11-3	TRBJ1-1	once	CASNPGALSQGNGKAFF
TRBV5-1	TRBJ1-1	NA	CASSLNTDGAPGDTEAFF
TRBV15	TRBJ2-1	NA	CATSTTGGNEQFF
TRBV15	TRBJ2-3	NA	CATGGGWELGTDTQYF
TRBV9	TRBJ2-7	NA	CASSVGRGFQSYEQYF
TRBV29-1	TRBJ1-1	NA	CSVEDRIGDVANTEAFF
TRBV30	TRBJ2-2	NA	CAWRKQTNTGELFF
TRBV7-9	TRBJ1-2	NA	CSSPGQGASNYGYTF
TRBV30	TRBJ2-1	NA	CAWSREGLAGGYNEQFF
TRBV7-2	TRBJ2-7	NA	CASSLGRYEQYF
TRBV7-8	TRBJ1-5	NA	CASSPGTVSNQPQHF
TRBV30	TRBJ2-3	NA	CAWVGGSVIDTQYF
TRBV11-3	TRBJ2-2	NA	CASSSWTGGENTGELFF
TRBV7-2	TRBJ2-7	NA	CASSLGPGQGYYEQYF
TRBV7-9	TRBJ2-1	once	CASSLSTSNNEQFF
TRBV4-3	TRBJ2-1	NA	CASSQDWAGGGYNEQFF
TRBV7-3	TRBJ2-1	NA	CASSLFLAGGPGEQFF
TRBV6-5	TRBJ1-5	few	CASSQDRYSNQPQHF
TRBV5-5	TRBJ2-2	NA	CASSPDRLPGELFF
TRBV4-1	TRBJ2-1	NA	CASSQGSGRYNEQFF
TRBV13	TRBJ2-7	NA	CASSPVGGPYEQYF
TRBV19	TRBJ2-7	NA	CASSIRTSGSIYEQYF
TRBV7-9	TRBJ2-5	NA	CASSSGLAEYKQYF
TRBV12-5	TRBJ2-5	NA	CASGFSRAGLFPPLQETQYF